One sample yielded the 10 T cell receptor beta chains listed below, sequenced in a study of beta chain features in type 1 diabetes. The whole isolated RNA underwent reverse transcription, so sequencing captured expressed TCRB transcripts. Clones were sequenced by immunoSEQ multiplex PCR, and TCRdb holds only the in-frame ones, with some missing. This table holds approximately 120,000 clones, roughly 17% found once. Which antigens these TCRs recognize remains unknown. Findings and caveats of the study: Across all four CD4+ subsets, people with type 1 diabetes showed modestly shorter TCRB CDR3s.

The sample taken for sequencing was central memory CD4+ T cells from blood. The receptor set was obtained from a young man with type 1 diabetes.

Only a few counts were recorded for this clone. The CDR3 sequence is CASTSGPSGANVLTF. The CDR3 nucleotides are TGTGCCAGCACCAGCGGGCCGTCTGGGGCCAACGTCCTGACTTTC. The chain recombines TRBV6-5 with TRBJ2-6; D may be TRBD2 (6 bases). The germline gives CDR1 MNHEY, CDR2 SVGAGI. Between the trimmed V and J ends, which lost 7 bases and 1 base, there was a span of 11 bases. This CDR3 region has 15 residues.

In regard to this clone: A much bigger clone sits one base away, suggesting this may be a read error. Other DNA sequences within the sample encode an identical CDR3. This chain connects TRBV28 to TRBJ2-1; the D is unclear. The V end lost 6 bases, the J end lost 5 bases, and 5 bases lay between the germline ends. This CDR3 is built from 11 residues. Germline values: CDR1 MDHEN, CDR2 SYDVKM. CDR3: CASSLNNEQFF. CDR3 coding DNA: TGTGCCAGCAGCCTAAACAATGAGCAGTTCTTC. The whole variable domain, filled in from reference TRBV28 and TRBJ2-1, reads DVKVTQSSRYLVKRTGEKVFLECVQDMDHENMFWYRQDPGLGLRLIYFSYDVKMKEKGDIPEGYSVSREKKERFSLILESASTNQTSMYLCASSLNNEQFFGPGTRLTVL.

This clone was detected many times. V is TRBV7-9 and J is TRBJ2-1; TRBD1 is a possible D gene (6 bases). This CDR3 comprises 14 residues. The V and J ends lost 5 bases and 5 bases respectively, with 13 bases between them. Germline V gene sequence: CDR1 SEHNR, CDR2 FQNEAQ (reference sequence). In DNA, the CDR3 is TGTGCCAGCAGCCTAGGGGGATCGAACAATGAGCAGTTCTTC. It is translated as CASSLGGSNNEQFF.

The genes are TRBV6-1 and TRBJ1-5; TRBD1 matches at 7 bases. The germline V gene has CDR1 MNHNS and CDR2 SASEGT. CDR3 length equals 15 residues. V trimming: 5 bases; J trimming: 1 base; junction bases outside the gene matches: 5. DNA for the CDR3: TGTGCCAGCAGTCGGGACAGAGTCAGCAATCAGCCCCAGCATTTT. Translated, it gives CASSRDRVSNQPQHF.

This clone was found many times. The rearrangement uses TRBV7-9 and TRBJ2-3, with D maybe TRBD1 (6 bases). The V end lost 4 bases, the J end lost 4 bases, and 6 bases lay between the germline ends. Germline V lookup: CDR1 SEHNR, CDR2 FQNEAQ (reference sequence). The CDR3 totals 12 residues. In DNA form, the CDR3 reads TGTGCCAGCAGCTCAGGGGCAGATACGCAGTATTTT. It encodes CASSSGADTQYF.

This clone has a handful of counts. At one end the junction does not follow the germline gene, possibly because of a read error. The J gene is TRBJ2-1, the V gene TRBV18; D not resolved. CDR3 size: 15 residues. Germline values: CDR1 KGHSH, CDR2 LQKENI. The CDR3 is CASAPKREAYNEQFF. DNA of the CDR3: TGTGCCAGCGCACCGAAAAGGGAAGCCTACAATGAGCAGTTCTTC.

CDR3 residues: CASSPPTGGYNEQFF. The CDR3, as DNA: TGTGCCAGCTCACCACCCACAGGGGGATACAATGAGCAGTTCTTC. The chain couples TRBV18 to TRBJ2-1; TRBD1 matches 8 bases. The germline gives CDR1 KGHSH, CDR2 LQKENI. The V and J ends lost 0 bases and 4 bases, in that order; junction bases with no gene match: 2. The CDR3 consists of 15 residues.

This rearrangement joins TRBV28 to TRBJ2-1; 9 nucleotides align to TRBD1. Per germline, CDR1 MDHEN and CDR2 SYDVKM. V lost 6 bases, J lost 16 bases, and 7 bases stayed unmatched. The CDR3 consists of 11 residues. CDR3 residues: CASSQGTGSFF. The CDR3 DNA is TGTGCCAGCAGCCAAGGGACAGGGTCTTTCTTC.

The V gene is TRBV5-8, the J gene TRBJ2-1; 7 bases are a match to TRBD1. The CDR3 runs 15 residues. With V trimmed by 3 bases and J by 3 bases, 6 bases remained unmatched. Looked up from germline, CDR1 is SGHTS and CDR2 is YDEGEE. CDR3 bases: TGTGCCAGCAGCTCGGGACAGATGATCTACAATGAGCAGTTCTTC. This sequence encodes CASSSGQMIYNEQFF.

The chain links TRBV28 to TRBJ2-7, with 9 positions matching TRBD1. With V trimmed by 8 bases and J by 6 bases, 14 bases remained unmatched. This CDR3 is 15 amino acids long. Germline loops: CDR1 MDHEN, CDR2 SYDVKM. The CDR3 DNA sequence: TGTGCCAGCTCAACCTCGGGACAGGGTTGGGGCGAGCAGTACTTC. This sequence encodes CASSTSGQGWGEQYF.